Below, 24 T cell receptor beta chains from the same sample are listed, as sequenced in a study of T cell responses to AZD1222 COVID-19 vaccine. The protocol was immunoSEQ multiplex PCR, while the TCRdb copy is restricted to in-frame clones and leaves out a portion. Here the sample spans some 100,000 clones, roughly nine tenths being singletons. The sequences come from peripheral blood, collected on day 0 of AZD1222 vaccination. The receptors were gathered from an adult in good health.

The chain couples TRBV29-1 to TRBJ2-6; D is unresolved. CDR3 length equals 16 residues. V lost 3 bases, J lost 0 bases, and 12 bases lay in between. Germline lookup yields CDR1 SQVTM and CDR2 ANQGSEA. CDR3 sequence (DNA): TGCAGCGTTGAGCGTGACATCGACTCTGGGGCCAACGTCCTGACTTTC. This gives the protein CSVERDIDSGANVLTF.

This chain links TRBV6-5 with TRBJ1-1; no reliable D call. The ends were cut back, 7 bases at V and 0 bases at J, with 15 bases in the middle. The CDR3 extends over 15 amino acids. From germline, CDR1 is MNHEY and CDR2 SVGAGI. DNA of the CDR3: TGTGCCAGCAAAGACCTTAGCAGGATGAACACTGAAGCTTTCTTT. It translates to CASKDLSRMNTEAFF.

The V gene is TRBV5-6, the J gene TRBJ2-5; D gene ambiguous. Germline CDR1 and CDR2: SGHDT and YYEEEE. V lost 0 bases, J lost 3 bases, and 12 bases lay in between. The CDR3 runs 15 residues. DNA of the CDR3: TGTGCCAGCAGCTTGGTAGGCCGTCAAAAAGAGACCCAGTACTTC. Amino acid sequence: CASSLVGRQKETQYF. Filled out from reference TRBV5-6 and TRBJ2-5, the complete variable domain reads DAGVTQSPTHLIKTRGQQVTLRCSPKSGHDTVSWYQQALGQGPQFIFQYYEEEERQRGNFPDRFSGHQFPNYSSELNVNALLLGDSALYLCASSLVGRQKETQYFGPGTRLLVL.

This clone was counted once. This chain uses TRBV11-2 with TRBJ1-2, with D possibly matching TRBD1 (6 bases). The length of the CDR3 is 16 residues. Germline V CDR1 and CDR2: SGHAT, FQNNGV. Trimming removed 5 bases at V and 2 bases at J, with 18 bases between. The CDR3 region is CASSKKGGADNYGYTF. The CDR3 DNA reads TGTGCCAGCAGCAAAAAAGGGGGGGCTGACAACTATGGCTACACCTTC.

CDR3 protein: CASRPSDRAEQYF. The CDR3 DNA reads TGTGCCAGTAGGCCCTCGGACAGGGCCGAGCAGTACTTC. The chain joins TRBV19 to TRBJ2-7; 8 bases match TRBD1. J was trimmed by 6 bases and V by 6 bases; bases with no gene match: 7. Germline CDR1 reads LNHDA; CDR2 reads SQIVND (reference sequence). The length of the CDR3 is 13 residues.

This sequence joins TRBV12-5 and TRBJ2-7, with 9 bases matching TRBD1. The CDR3 loop spans 16 amino acids. J was trimmed by 4 bases and V by 4 bases; bases with no gene match: 11. Germline CDR1 reads LGHNT; CDR2 reads FRNRAP. As DNA, the CDR3 is TGTGCTAGTGGTTCCCCGCCCGGACAGGGGTGGTACGAGCAGTACTTC. Amino acid sequence: CASGSPPGQGWYEQYF.

This clone has just one count. The chain joins TRBV6-5 to TRBJ1-4; TRBD1 aligns across 7 bases. Losses at the gene ends were 11 bases for V and 7 bases for J; bases not matched to a gene: 16. The CDR3 sequence is 15 residues long. Germline values: CDR1 MNHEY, CDR2 SVGAGI. CDR3 protein: CAHAQDRAGSEKLFF. CDR3 in DNA: TGTGCCCACGCACAAGACAGGGCAGGAAGTGAAAAACTGTTTTTT.

The chain employs TRBV15 and TRBJ2-1; no reliable D call. Germline CDR1 LNHNV, CDR2 YYDKDF (reference sequence). Trimming shortened V by 4 bases and J by 4 bases, and 11 bases separated the two germline ends. This CDR3 contains 14 residues. The CDR3 DNA sequence: TGTGCCACCAGCACTCTTGACCTGTACAATGAGCAGTTCTTC. This codes for CATSTLDLYNEQFF.

This chain connects TRBV9 to TRBJ2-1, with D possibly being TRBD2 (7 bases). Germline V gives CDR1 SGDLS, CDR2 YYNGEE. The CDR3 loop spans 15 amino acids. The V and J ends lost 7 bases and 4 bases respectively, with 18 bases between them. The CDR3 nucleotides are TGTGCCAGCCAGCGAGGGGGGGGGAGATACAATGAGCAGTTCTTC. Translation gives CASQRGGGRYNEQFF.

This clone was found once. The gene calls are TRBV27 and TRBJ2-7; TRBD2 aligns across 11 bases. Germline V gives CDR1 MNHEY, CDR2 SMNVEV (reference sequence). CDR3 length equals 17 residues. V lost 4 bases to trimming and J lost 0 bases; unmatched junction nucleotides: 8. The CDR3 spells CASSSTSGRLPSYEQYF. DNA of the CDR3: TGTGCCAGCAGTTCAACTAGCGGGAGACTCCCCTCCTACGAGCAGTACTTC.

In DNA, the CDR3 is TGTGCCAGCAGTTTACGGGCCCCCTGGGACGAGCAGTACTTC. Translating gives CASSLRAPWDEQYF. This chain links TRBV27 with TRBJ2-7; D ambiguous. V was pared by 2 bases and J by 5 bases, with 13 bases between. The CDR3 runs to 14 residues. Germline V gene sequence: CDR1 MNHEY, CDR2 SMNVEV (reference sequence).

The chain has TRBV7-9 and TRBJ2-2; 11 bases align to TRBD2. Unmatched junction bases numbered 8, after V lost 2 bases and J lost 0 bases. Germline loops: CDR1 SEHNR, CDR2 FQNEAQ (reference sequence). The CDR3 is 19 amino acids. The CDR3 DNA reads as TGTGCCAGCAGCTTACCGCTACGACTAGCGGGGTCGAACACCGGGGAGCTGTTTTTT. Translation gives CASSLPLRLAGSNTGELFF.

This clone was recorded only once. V gene TRBV19 combines with J gene TRBJ2-2, with D unclear. Trimming pared 6 bases from V and 2 bases from J, leaving 7 bases between. The CDR3 is made up of 13 amino acids. Per the germline V gene, CDR1 is LNHDA and CDR2 is SQIVND (reference sequence). The CDR3 DNA is TGTGCCAGTAGGCCCTATAACACCGGGGAGCTGTTTTTT. It is translated as CASRPYNTGELFF. Based on the CDR3 plus reference TRBV19 and TRBJ2-2, the full variable domain is DGGITQSPKYLFRKEGQNVTLSCEQNLNHDAMYWYRQDPGQGLRLIYYSQIVNDFQKGDIAEGYSVSREKKESFPLTVTSAQKNPTAFYLCASRPYNTGELFFGEGSRLTVL.

A note on this clone: The same CDR3 is also encoded by other DNA sequences in this sample. This chain links TRBV5-1 with TRBJ2-3; TRBD1 matches at 7 bases. V trimming: 4 bases; J trimming: 1 base; junction bases outside the gene matches: 3. Looked up from germline, CDR1 is SGHRS and CDR2 is YFSETQ. CDR3 length: 14 amino acids. CDR3 bases: TGCGCCAGCAGCCAAGGACAGGGCACAGATACGCAGTATTTT. It translates to CASSQGQGTDTQYF.

This CDR3 reads CASSPPSRLLNTGELFF. In DNA form, the CDR3 reads TGTGCCAGCTCACCACCATCTAGGTTGTTGAACACCGGGGAGCTGTTTTTT. The V and J genes are TRBV18 and TRBJ2-2; D remains unclear. The germline V gene encodes CDR1 KGHSH and CDR2 LQKENI. Trimming left V 0 bases short and J 1 base short, with 12 bases between. CDR3 length: 17 amino acids. Complete variable domain (other parts from reference TRBV18 and TRBJ2-2): NAGVMQNPRHLVRRRGQEARLRCSPMKGHSHVYWYRQLPEEGLKFMVYLQKENIIDESGMPKERFSAEFPKEGPSILRIQQVVRGDSAAYFCASSPPSRLLNTGELFFGEGSRLTVL.

The rearrangement uses TRBV5-1 and TRBJ1-1; maybe TRBD1 (6 bases). Germline CDR1 is SGHRS and CDR2 is YFSETQ. V was pared by 4 bases and J by 4 bases, with 17 bases between. The CDR3 runs to 15 residues. The CDR3 region has the DNA TGCGCCAGCAGCCAGCAGGACAGTCGTGTCACTGAAGCTTTCTTT. Amino acids: CASSQQDSRVTEAFF.

This clone was seen once. The CDR3 nucleotides read TGCAGCGTTGGGTTAAGCTCTGGGGCCAACGTCCTGACTTTC. Encoded protein: CSVGLSSGANVLTF. This rearrangement joins TRBV29-1 to TRBJ2-6; D not certain. V lost 4 bases to trimming and J lost 0 bases, with 7 bases between them. Germline CDR1 and CDR2: SQVTM and ANQGSEA. This CDR3 region has 14 residues.

This clone has a single count. This rearrangement joins TRBV9 to TRBJ1-6; D possibly corresponds to TRBD1 (5 bases). V dropped 0 bases and J dropped 8 bases, with 9 bases sitting between them. Germline CDR1 SGDLS, CDR2 YYNGEE. This CDR3 spans 14 amino acids. The CDR3 reads CASSVGGVYSPLHF. The CDR3 nucleotides are TGTGCCAGCAGCGTAGGAGGGGTGTATTCACCCCTCCACTTT.

The rearrangement joins TRBV6-5 to TRBJ1-6; D might be TRBD1 (5 bases). CDR1 and CDR2 from the germline V gene are MNHEY and SVGAGI. The CDR3 runs to 14 residues. V was trimmed by 0 bases and J by 10 bases, leaving 10 bases between them. The CDR3 sequence is CASSYSWGPSPLHF. CDR3 in DNA: TGTGCCAGCAGTTACTCGTGGGGACCCTCACCCCTCCACTTT.

V and J are TRBV12-3 or TRBV12-4 and TRBJ2-5, with D tentatively TRBD2 (6 bases). This CDR3 comprises 13 residues. Trimming removed 6 bases at V and 7 bases at J, with 15 bases between. The chain's CDR3 is CASRGGTEGTQYF. CDR3 sequence (DNA): TGTGCCAGCAGGGGCGGGACCGAGGGGACCCAGTACTTC.

V usage is TRBV29-1 and J usage is TRBJ2-1; 14 bases agree with TRBD2. The germline V gene has CDR1 SQVTM and CDR2 ANQGSEA. The junction had 8 bases not matched to a gene; V was cut back by 7 bases and J by 3 bases. CDR3 length: 16 amino acids. The CDR3 DNA reads TGCAGCGGGGTCAAAGGGACTAGCGGGAGCTACAATGAGCAGTTCTTC. It yields the protein CSGVKGTSGSYNEQFF.

This clone came up a few times. The chain carries TRBV4-1 and TRBJ2-2; D not resolved. V dropped 3 bases and J dropped 7 bases, with 12 bases sitting between them. This CDR3 is built from 14 residues. Looked up from germline, CDR1 is MGHRA and CDR2 is YSYEKL. DNA for the CDR3: TGCGCCAGCAGCCAGCAAATCGGAAACGGGGAGCTGTTTTTT. This gives the protein CASSQQIGNGELFF.

The J gene is TRBJ1-1, the V gene TRBV6-5; D not resolved. Trimming shortened V by 0 bases and J by 7 bases, and 12 bases separated the two germline ends. CDR1 and CDR2 (germline): MNHEY, SVGAGI. The CDR3 sequence is 14 residues long. CDR3 protein: CASSYSTGRDEAFF. The DNA of the CDR3 is TGTGCCAGCAGTTACTCGACCGGGAGGGATGAAGCTTTCTTT.

This clone was detected once. The chain recombines TRBV3-1 (or the pseudogene TRBV3-2) with TRBJ2-1; D gene uncertain. The CDR3 is 13 amino acids. Looked up from germline, CDR1 is LGHDT and CDR2 is YNNKEL (reference sequence). V lost 0 bases, J lost 8 bases, and 8 bases lay in between. The CDR3 DNA follows: TGTGCCAGCAGCCAAGATCGGCTCCATGAGCAGTTCTTC. The encoded protein is CASSQDRLHEQFF.